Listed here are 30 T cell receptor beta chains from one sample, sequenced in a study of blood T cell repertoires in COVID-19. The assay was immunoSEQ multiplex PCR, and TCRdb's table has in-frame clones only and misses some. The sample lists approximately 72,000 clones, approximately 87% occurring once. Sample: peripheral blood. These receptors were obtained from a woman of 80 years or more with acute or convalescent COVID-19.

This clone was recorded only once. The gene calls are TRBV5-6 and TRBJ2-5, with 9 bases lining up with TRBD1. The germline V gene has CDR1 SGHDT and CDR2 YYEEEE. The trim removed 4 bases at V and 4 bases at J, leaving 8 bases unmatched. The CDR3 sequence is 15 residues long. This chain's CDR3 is CASSLLQGARETQYF. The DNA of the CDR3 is TGTGCCAGCAGCCTCCTACAGGGGGCTCGAGAGACCCAGTACTTC.

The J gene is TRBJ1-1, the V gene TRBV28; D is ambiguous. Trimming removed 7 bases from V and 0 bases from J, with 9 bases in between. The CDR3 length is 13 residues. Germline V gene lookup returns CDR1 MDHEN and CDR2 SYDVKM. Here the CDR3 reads CASNDYMNTEAFF. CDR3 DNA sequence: TGTGCCAGCAATGACTATATGAACACTGAAGCTTTCTTT.

CDR3 residues: CASSPFGGPIGAGNTIYF. The CDR3 DNA sequence: TGTGCCAGCAGCCCCTTTGGAGGCCCAATTGGAGCTGGAAACACCATATATTTT. The chain carries TRBV7-6 and TRBJ1-3, with D unresolved. Germline-derived CDR1 and CDR2 are SGHVS and FNYEAQ. Trimming stripped 5 bases from V and 2 bases from J, with 22 bases between. This CDR3 comprises 18 residues.

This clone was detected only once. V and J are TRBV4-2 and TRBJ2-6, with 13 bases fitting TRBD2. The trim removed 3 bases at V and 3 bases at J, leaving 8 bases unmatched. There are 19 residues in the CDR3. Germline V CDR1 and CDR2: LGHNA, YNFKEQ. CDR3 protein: CASSHTPLAGGLGANVLTF. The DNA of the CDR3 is TGTGCCAGCAGCCACACCCCACTAGCGGGGGGGCTTGGGGCCAACGTCCTGACTTTC.

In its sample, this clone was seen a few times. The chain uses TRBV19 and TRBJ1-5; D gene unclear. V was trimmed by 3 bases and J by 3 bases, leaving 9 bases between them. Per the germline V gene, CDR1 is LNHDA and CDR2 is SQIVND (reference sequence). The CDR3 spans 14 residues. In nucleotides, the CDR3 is TGTGCCAGTAGTATTATCGGGTTCAATCAGCCCCAGCATTTT. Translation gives CASSIIGFNQPQHF.

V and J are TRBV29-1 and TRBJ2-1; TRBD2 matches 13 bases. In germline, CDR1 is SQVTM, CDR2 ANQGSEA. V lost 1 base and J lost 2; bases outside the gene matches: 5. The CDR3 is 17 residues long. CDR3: CSVEGRGLAGTYNEQFF. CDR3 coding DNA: TGCAGCGTTGAAGGGAGGGGACTAGCGGGAACCTACAATGAGCAGTTCTTC.

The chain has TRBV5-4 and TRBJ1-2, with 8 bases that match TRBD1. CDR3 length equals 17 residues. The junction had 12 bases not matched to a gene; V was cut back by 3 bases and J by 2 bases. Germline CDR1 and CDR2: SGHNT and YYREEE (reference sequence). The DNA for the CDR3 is TGTGCCAGCAGCTCTCGCGACAGGGGCGGCCGAAACTATGGCTACACCTTC. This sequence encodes CASSSRDRGGRNYGYTF.

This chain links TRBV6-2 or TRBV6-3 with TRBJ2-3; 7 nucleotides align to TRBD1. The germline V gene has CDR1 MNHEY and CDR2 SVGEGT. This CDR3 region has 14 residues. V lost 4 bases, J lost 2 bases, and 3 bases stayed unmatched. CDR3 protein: CASSLGQHTDTQYF. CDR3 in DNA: TGTGCCAGCAGTTTGGGACAGCACACAGATACGCAGTATTTT.

The CDR3 is CASSLVGGAWYEQYF. DNA for the CDR3: TGCGCCAGCAGCTTGGTAGGGGGCGCGTGGTACGAGCAGTACTTC. The chain has TRBV5-1 and TRBJ2-7; 7 positions agree with TRBD1. Germline CDR1 reads SGHRS; CDR2 reads YFSETQ. This CDR3 has 15 amino acids. V shed 0 bases, J shed 4 bases, and the junction held 7 bases outside the gene matches. Looking up the rest from reference TRBV5-1 and TRBJ2-7 gives the full variable domain: KAGVTQTPRYLIKTRGQQVTLSCSPISGHRSVSWYQQTPGQGLQFLFEYFSETQRNKGNFPGRFSGRQFSNSRSEMNVSTLELGDSALYLCASSLVGGAWYEQYFGPGTRLTVT.

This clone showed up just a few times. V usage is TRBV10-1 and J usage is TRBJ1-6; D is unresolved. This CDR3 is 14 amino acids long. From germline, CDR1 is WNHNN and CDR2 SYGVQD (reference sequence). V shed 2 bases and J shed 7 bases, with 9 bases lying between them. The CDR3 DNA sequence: TGCGCCAGCAGTGAGCACAGCCTAAATTCACCCCTCCACTTT. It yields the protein CASSEHSLNSPLHF.

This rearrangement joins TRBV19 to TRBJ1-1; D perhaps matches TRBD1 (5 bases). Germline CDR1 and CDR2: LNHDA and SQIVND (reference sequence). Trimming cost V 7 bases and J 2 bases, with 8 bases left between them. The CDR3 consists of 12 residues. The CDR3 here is CASTRTNTEAFF. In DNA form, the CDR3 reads TGTGCCAGTACCCGGACAAACACTGAAGCTTTCTTT.

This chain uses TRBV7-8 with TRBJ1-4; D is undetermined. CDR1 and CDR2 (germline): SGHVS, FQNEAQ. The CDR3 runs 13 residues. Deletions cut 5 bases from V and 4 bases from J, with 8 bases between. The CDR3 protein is CASSLGVNEKLFF. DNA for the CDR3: TGTGCCAGCAGCCTCGGGGTTAATGAAAAACTGTTTTTT.

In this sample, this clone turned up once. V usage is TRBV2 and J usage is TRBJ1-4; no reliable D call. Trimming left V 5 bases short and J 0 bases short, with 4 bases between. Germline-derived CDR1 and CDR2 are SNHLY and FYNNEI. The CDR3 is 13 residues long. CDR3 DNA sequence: TGTGCCAGCAGTTACACAACTAATGAAAAACTGTTTTTT. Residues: CASSYTTNEKLFF.

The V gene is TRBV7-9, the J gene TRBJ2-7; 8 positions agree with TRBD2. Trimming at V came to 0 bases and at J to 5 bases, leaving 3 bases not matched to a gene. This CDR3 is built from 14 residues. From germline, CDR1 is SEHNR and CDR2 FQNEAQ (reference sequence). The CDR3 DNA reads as TGTGCCAGCAGCTTAGCGGCCGGGGGGGACGAGCAGTACTTC. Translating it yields CASSLAAGGDEQYF. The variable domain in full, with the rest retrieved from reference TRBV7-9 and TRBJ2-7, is DTGVSQNPRHKITKRGQNVTFRCDPISEHNRLYWYRQTLGQGPEFLTYFQNEAQLEKSRLLSDRFSAERPKGSFSTLEIQRTEQGDSAMYLCASSLAAGGDEQYFGPGTRLTVT.

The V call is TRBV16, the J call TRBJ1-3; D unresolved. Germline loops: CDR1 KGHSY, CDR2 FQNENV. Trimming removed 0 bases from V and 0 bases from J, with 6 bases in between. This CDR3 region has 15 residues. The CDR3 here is CASSQSDSSGNTIYF. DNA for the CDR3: TGTGCCAGCAGCCAATCAGATAGCTCTGGAAACACCATATATTTT.

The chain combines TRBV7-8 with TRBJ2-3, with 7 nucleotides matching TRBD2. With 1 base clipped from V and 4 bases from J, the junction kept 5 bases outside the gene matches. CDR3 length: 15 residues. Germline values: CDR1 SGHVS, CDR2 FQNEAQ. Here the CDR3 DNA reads TGTGCCAGCAGCTTAGGCGGGAGTTTTTCAGATACGCAGTATTTT. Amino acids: CASSLGGSFSDTQYF.

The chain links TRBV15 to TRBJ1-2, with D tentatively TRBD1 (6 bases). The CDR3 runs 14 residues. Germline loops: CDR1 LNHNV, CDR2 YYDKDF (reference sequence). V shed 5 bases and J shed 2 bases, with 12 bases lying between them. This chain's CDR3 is CATSSPGGNYGYTF. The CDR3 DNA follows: TGTGCCACCAGCTCCCCGGGGGGCAACTATGGCTACACCTTC. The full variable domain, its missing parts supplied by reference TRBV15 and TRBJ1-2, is DAMVIQNPRYQVTQFGKPVTLSCSQTLNHNVMYWYQQKSSQAPKLLFHYYDKDFNNEADTPDNFQSRRPNTSFCFLDIRSPGLGDTAMYLCATSSPGGNYGYTFGSGTRLTVV.

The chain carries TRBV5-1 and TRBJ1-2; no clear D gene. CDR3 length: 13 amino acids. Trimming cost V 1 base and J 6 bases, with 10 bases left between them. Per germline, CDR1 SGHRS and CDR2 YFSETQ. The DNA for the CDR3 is TGCGCCAGCAGCTTGACGGGAGGGCATGGCTACACCTTC. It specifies CASSLTGGHGYTF.

CDR3 DNA: TGTGCCAGCTCACCAAACGGGGAAAGCTCTGGAAACACCATATATTTT. It translates to CASSPNGESSGNTIYF. The V call is TRBV18, the J call TRBJ1-3, with unresolved D. Trimming stripped 2 bases from V and 0 bases from J, with 11 bases between. The CDR3 totals 16 residues. Germline assignment: CDR1 KGHSH and CDR2 LQKENI.

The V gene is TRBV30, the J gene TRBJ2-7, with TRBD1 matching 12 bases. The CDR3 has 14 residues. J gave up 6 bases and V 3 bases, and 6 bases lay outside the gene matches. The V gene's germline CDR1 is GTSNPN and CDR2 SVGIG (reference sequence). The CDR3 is CAWRRGTGGVEQYF. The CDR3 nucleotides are TGTGCCTGGAGGCGGGGGACAGGGGGCGTCGAGCAGTACTTC.

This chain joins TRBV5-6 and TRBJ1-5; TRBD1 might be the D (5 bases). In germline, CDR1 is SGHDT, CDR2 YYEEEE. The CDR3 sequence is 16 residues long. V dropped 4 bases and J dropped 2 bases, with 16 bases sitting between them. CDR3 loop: CASSRWGDRGNQPQHF. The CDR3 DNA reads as TGTGCCAGCAGCCGTTGGGGGGATCGGGGCAATCAGCCCCAGCATTTT.

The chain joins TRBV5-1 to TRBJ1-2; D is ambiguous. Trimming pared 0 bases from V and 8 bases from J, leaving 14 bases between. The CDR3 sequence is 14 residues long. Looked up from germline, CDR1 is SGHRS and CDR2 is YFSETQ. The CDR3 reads CASSLGPLEGGYTF. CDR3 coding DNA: TGCGCCAGCAGCTTGGGACCCTTGGAGGGCGGCTACACCTTC.

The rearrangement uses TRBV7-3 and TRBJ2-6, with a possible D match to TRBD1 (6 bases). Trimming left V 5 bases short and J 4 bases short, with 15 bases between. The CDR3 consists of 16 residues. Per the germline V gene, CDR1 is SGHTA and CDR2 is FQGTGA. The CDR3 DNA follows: TGTGCCAGCAGCCCAAACAGGGTGCGGGGGGCCAACGTCCTGACTTTC. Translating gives CASSPNRVRGANVLTF. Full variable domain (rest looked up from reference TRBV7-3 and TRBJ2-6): GAGVSQTPSNKVTEKGKYVELRCDPISGHTALYWYRQSLGQGPEFLIYFQGTGAADDSGLPNDRFFAVRPEGSVSTLKIQRTERGDSAVYLCASSPNRVRGANVLTFGAGSRLTVL.

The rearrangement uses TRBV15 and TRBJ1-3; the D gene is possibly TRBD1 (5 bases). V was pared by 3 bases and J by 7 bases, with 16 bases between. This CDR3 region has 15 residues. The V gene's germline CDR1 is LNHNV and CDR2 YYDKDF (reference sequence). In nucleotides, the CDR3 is TGTGCCACCAGCAGCGGGGGGGACCGGCGGAACACCATATATTTT. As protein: CATSSGGDRRNTIYF.

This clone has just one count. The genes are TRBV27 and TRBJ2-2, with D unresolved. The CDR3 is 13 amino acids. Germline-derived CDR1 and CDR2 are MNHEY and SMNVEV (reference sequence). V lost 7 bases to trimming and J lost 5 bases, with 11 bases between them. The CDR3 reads CASTQIRTGELFF. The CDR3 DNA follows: TGTGCCAGCACCCAGATCCGTACCGGGGAGCTGTTTTTT.

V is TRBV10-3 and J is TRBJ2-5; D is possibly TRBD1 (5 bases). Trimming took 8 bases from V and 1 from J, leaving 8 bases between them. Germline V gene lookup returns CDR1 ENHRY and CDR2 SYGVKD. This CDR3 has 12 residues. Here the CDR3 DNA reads TGTGCCATCGGGGCTCTCCAAGAGACCCAGTACTTC. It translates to CAIGALQETQYF.

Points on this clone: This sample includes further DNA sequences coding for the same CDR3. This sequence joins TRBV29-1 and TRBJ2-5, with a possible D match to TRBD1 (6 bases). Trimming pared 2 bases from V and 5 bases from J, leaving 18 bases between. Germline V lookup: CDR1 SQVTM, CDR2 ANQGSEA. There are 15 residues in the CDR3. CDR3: CSVELDRGRSETQYF. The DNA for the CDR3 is TGCAGCGTTGAATTGGACAGAGGGAGATCGGAGACCCAGTACTTC.

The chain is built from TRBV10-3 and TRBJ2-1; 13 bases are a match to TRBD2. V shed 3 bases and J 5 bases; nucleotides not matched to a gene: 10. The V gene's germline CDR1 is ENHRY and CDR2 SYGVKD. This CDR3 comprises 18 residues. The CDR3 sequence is CAISEALGLAGTNNEQFF. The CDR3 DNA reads TGTGCCATCAGTGAAGCCCTGGGACTAGCGGGGACAAACAATGAGCAGTTCTTC.

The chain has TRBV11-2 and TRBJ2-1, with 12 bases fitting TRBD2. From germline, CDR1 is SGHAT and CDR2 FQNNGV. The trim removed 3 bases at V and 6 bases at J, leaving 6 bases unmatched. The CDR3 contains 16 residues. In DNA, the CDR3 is TGTGCCAGCAGCTTTGTCCAACTAGCGGGAGGCAATGAGCAGTTCTTC. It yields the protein CASSFVQLAGGNEQFF.

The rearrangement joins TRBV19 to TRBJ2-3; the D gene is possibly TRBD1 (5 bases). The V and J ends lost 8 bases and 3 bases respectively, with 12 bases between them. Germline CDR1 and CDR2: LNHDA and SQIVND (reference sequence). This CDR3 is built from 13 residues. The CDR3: CASGVTGTDTQYF. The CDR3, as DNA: TGTGCCAGTGGGGTCACAGGAACAGATACGCAGTATTTT.